Listed below are T cell receptor beta chains from one sample, sequenced in a study of cytomegalovirus exposure and HLA in healthy donors. This table comes from immunoSEQ multiplex PCR, and its TCRdb copy is limited to in-frame clones, with some not included. This table holds about 160,000 clones, over 70% found once. The specimen was PBMCs. The source of these receptors is a woman aged 40 to 49 in good health and CMV-seropositive. The CDR3 runs from the conserved cysteine through the conserved F or W. The order of the fields is clone size, D gene, V gene, J gene, CDR3 DNA, CDR3 protein. A D gene is named only where the DNA matches it firmly. Size is stated for part of the rows, as once, few or many counts, or as a class when the clone is expanded.

>NA|NA|TRBV5-4|TRBJ1-2
TGTGCCAGCAGCTTGTTGGGGGGTCGTGGCTACACCTTC
CASSLLGGRGYTF
>few|TRBD2|TRBV7-2|TRBJ2-5
TGTGCCAGCAGCTTAGCGGGACTAGCGGGGGAGACCCAGTACTTC
CASSLAGLAGETQYF
>NA|NA|TRBV5-1|TRBJ2-3
TGCGCCAGCAGCTTAGTTCGAAGTGGGGCCGCAGATACGCAGTATTTT
CASSLVRSGAADTQYF
>NA|TRBD2|TRBV19|TRBJ2-7
TGTGCCAGTAGCCCCCAAGTAGCGGGGTCCAGGGAGCAGTACTTC
CASSPQVAGSREQYF
>NA|NA|TRBV11-2|TRBJ2-3
TGTGCCAGCAGCTTAGTAAGCCCCCCCCGACAGGCAGATACGCAGTATTTT
CASSLVSPPRQADTQYF
>NA|NA|TRBV5-1|TRBJ1-1
TGCGCCAGCAGCTTGGCGGCAGGGCTGGTCACTGAAGCTTTCTTT
CASSLAAGLVTEAFF
>NA|TRBD1|TRBV9|TRBJ2-1
TGTGCCAGCAGCGTAGGGGACAGGGCCCATGAGCAGTTCTTC
CASSVGDRAHEQFF
>once|TRBD1|TRBV15|TRBJ1-2
TGTGCCACCAGCAGAGAGCAAACAGGGGCTAACTATGGCTACACCTTC
CATSREQTGANYGYTF
>NA|TRBD1|TRBV7-9|TRBJ1-1
TGTGCCAGCAGCCCGGACAGGGGGTTTACTGAAGCTTTCTTT
CASSPDRGFTEAFF
>NA|NA|TRBV18|TRBJ1-2
TGTGCCAGCTCACCCCCAGGTTCCTATGGCTACACCTTC
CASSPPGSYGYTF
>NA|NA|TRBV5-4|TRBJ2-5
TGTGCCAGCAGCTTAGGACTTGCTGGGGAGACCCAGTACTTC
CASSLGLAGETQYF
>NA|TRBD1|TRBV28|TRBJ1-2
TGTGCCAGCAGTTCCGCCGGACAGGGTTACGGCTACACCTTC
CASSSAGQGYGYTF
>NA|TRBD1|TRBV30|TRBJ1-6
TGTGCCTTCCGGGACAGATCTTCACCCCTCCACTTT
CAFRDRSSPLHF
>NA|NA|TRBV6-5|TRBJ2-1
TGTGCCAGCAGTTACGGCTCGAACAATGAGCAGTTCTTC
CASSYGSNNEQFF
>NA|NA|TRBV28|TRBJ2-7
TGTGCCATCACGGCCGGGTACGAGCAGTACTTC
CAITAGYEQYF
>NA|TRBD1|TRBV7-2|TRBJ1-1
TGTGCCAGCAGCCCCCGGACAGGCGCGAACACTGAAGCTTTCTTT
CASSPRTGANTEAFF
>few|NA|TRBV9|TRBJ1-3
TGTGCCAGCAACCAAGCTCCGGGGGACACCATATATTTT
CASNQAPGDTIYF
>NA|NA|TRBV18|TRBJ2-2
TGTGCCAGCTCACCAGAGCAAACCGGGGAGCTGTTTTTT
CASSPEQTGELFF
>NA|TRBD1|TRBV15|TRBJ1-2
TGTGCCACCCAGGACAGGGGCATCTTTAATGGCTACACCTTC
CATQDRGIFNGYTF
>NA|NA|TRBV14|TRBJ1-1
TGTGCCAGCAGCCAAGACGGGAATCCTGAAGCTTTCTTT
CASSQDGNPEAFF
>NA|NA|TRBV14|TRBJ1-2
TGTGCCAGCAGCCAAGCCCCAGATTACTATGGCTACACCTTC
CASSQAPDYYGYTF
>NA|NA|TRBV2|TRBJ2-7
TGTACCAGCAGTGAGAGTACCTACGAGCAGTACTTC
CTSSESTYEQYF
>NA|TRBD1|TRBV10-3|TRBJ1-6
TGTGCCAGCAGTGAAGTGGGACAGGACCTTTCACCCCTCCACTTT
CASSEVGQDLSPLHF
>NA|NA|TRBV18|TRBJ2-3
TGTGCCAGCTCACCACTTTTAACAGATACGCAGTATTTT
CASSPLLTDTQYF
>NA|TRBD2|TRBV10-3|TRBJ2-2
TGTGCCATCCGAACTAGCGGGGGGGCCCGCACCGGGGAGCTGTTTTTT
CAIRTSGGARTGELFF
>NA|NA|TRBV6-5|TRBJ1-2
TGTGCCAGCATCGGGGGTTTCGGGGGCTACACCTTC
CASIGGFGGYTF
>NA|NA|TRBV19|TRBJ1-1
TGTGCCAGTAGTATTGACGTAGGGTTACAGGGATCGAACACTGAAGCTTTCTTT
CASSIDVGLQGSNTEAFF
>NA|NA|TRBV5-8|TRBJ1-1
TGTGCCAGCAGCTGTCTTCTCTTT
CASSCLLF
>NA|NA|TRBV18|TRBJ2-2
TGTGCCAGCTCACCTGTCGGCACCGGGGAGCTGTTTTTT
CASSPVGTGELFF
>NA|TRBD1|TRBV28|TRBJ2-6
TGTGCCAGCAGTTTGGTAGGGACAGGGATCTCTGGGGCCAACGTCCTGACTTTC
CASSLVGTGISGANVLTF
>NA|TRBD1|TRBV5-1|TRBJ1-1
TGCGCCAGCAGCTTGGGTGACAGGGCGTCGCTGAACACTGAAGCTTTCTTT
CASSLGDRASLNTEAFF
>NA|NA|TRBV9|TRBJ2-5
TGTGCCAGCAGCGTAGCTAGATCCGAGACCCAGTACTTC
CASSVARSETQYF
>NA|NA|TRBV27|TRBJ2-7
TGTGCCAGCAGTTTATATGAGGGCTACGAGCAGTACTTC
CASSLYEGYEQYF
>NA|NA|TRBV7-6|TRBJ1-2
TGTGCCAGCAGCTTAGATGGGGCTCGGGGCTACACCTTC
CASSLDGARGYTF
>NA|NA|TRBV15|TRBJ2-7
TGTGCCACCAGCAGAGAACAGCTCTACGAGCAGTACTTC
CATSREQLYEQYF
>NA|NA|TRBV19|TRBJ1-5
TGTGCCAGTAGGTTAATTAGTGGCAGCGGGCAGCCCCAGCATTTT
CASRLISGSGQPQHF
>NA|TRBD2|TRBV7-8|TRBJ2-7
TGTGCCAGCAGCTTAGGGGGACTAGCGGTCTACGAGCAGTACTTC
CASSLGGLAVYEQYF
>NA|NA|TRBV29-1|TRBJ2-2
TGCAGCACCGGGGAAAACACCGGGGAGCTGTTTTTT
CSTGENTGELFF
>NA|NA|TRBV5-4|TRBJ2-3
TGTGCCAGCAGCCATGAACCTCGGGACACAGATACGCAGTATTTT
CASSHEPRDTDTQYF
>NA|TRBD1|TRBV18|TRBJ2-7
TGTGCCAGCTCAACGGGGGACAGGCTCCTTTCCTACGAGCAGTACTTC
CASSTGDRLLSYEQYF
>NA|NA|TRBV7-6|TRBJ1-4
TGTGCCAGCAGCTCAGTCTCGAGGGGGGAAAAACTGTTTTTT
CASSSVSRGEKLFF
>NA|TRBD2|TRBV27|TRBJ2-1
TGTGCCAGCAGTTTATGGACTAGCGGGGGGACCAATGAGCAGTTCTTC
CASSLWTSGGTNEQFF
>NA|NA|TRBV5-4|TRBJ1-2
TGTGCCAGCAGCTTGGAAATTGGGCCCCGAAGTGGCTACACCTTC
CASSLEIGPRSGYTF
>NA|NA|TRBV5-1|TRBJ2-1
TGCGCCAGCAGCTTGGACCCTTCTCGGGTTCACAATGAGCAGTTCTTC
CASSLDPSRVHNEQFF
>NA|TRBD2|TRBV7-8|TRBJ2-7
TGTGCCAGCAGCTTAAGTCCGGGGGGGCCGTACGAGCAGTACTTC
CASSLSPGGPYEQYF
>NA|NA|TRBV7-9|TRBJ2-7
TGTGCCAGCAGCCAAATCCGGGACGAGCAGTACTTC
CASSQIRDEQYF
>NA|TRBD2|TRBV19|TRBJ2-7
TGTGCCAGTAGCCCGGGACTAGGGATTTACGAGCAGTACTTC
CASSPGLGIYEQYF
>NA|NA|TRBV5-4|TRBJ1-1
TGTGCCAGCAGCTTGGATGCCCAGAAGGCTTTCTTT
CASSLDAQKAFF
>NA|TRBD1|TRBV30|TRBJ1-6
TGTGCCTGGAGTGTACCGACAGGGGGCAGTTCACCCCTCCACTTT
CAWSVPTGGSSPLHF
>NA|NA|TRBV30|TRBJ1-5
TGTGCCTGGAGTGCCGACAGTTTCGGTCAGCCCCAGCATTTT
CAWSADSFGQPQHF
>NA|TRBD1|TRBV7-8|TRBJ2-3
TGTGCCAGTTCAAAGGGACAGAGCACAGATACGCAGTATTTT
CASSKGQSTDTQYF
>NA|TRBD2|TRBV9|TRBJ2-5
TGTGCCAGCAGCGTAGGTGGACTAGCGGGGGGGACCCAGTACTTC
CASSVGGLAGGTQYF